The 31 T cell receptor beta chains presented below share a single source sample, sequenced in a study of blood T cell repertoires in COVID-19. Data came from immunoSEQ multiplex PCR; TCRdb stores just in-frame clones and leaves some out. The sample records 55,000 to 65,000 clones, more than 70% being singletons. The sequenced material came from peripheral blood. All receptors derive from a man in his 60s with active or convalescent COVID-19.

The genes are TRBV2 and TRBJ2-2, with a tentative D call TRBD1 (6 bases). The CDR3 spans 15 residues. Trimming took 0 bases from V and 6 from J, leaving 11 bases between them. Germline CDR1 SNHLY, CDR2 FYNNEI. In DNA, the CDR3 is TGTGCCAGCAGTGAAGCACAAACAGGGTCCGGGGAGCTGTTTTTT. This gives the protein CASSEAQTGSGELFF.

The gene calls are TRBV6-5 and TRBJ1-1; D may be TRBD1 (5 bases). The CDR3 contains 16 residues. Germline-derived CDR1 and CDR2 are MNHEY and SVGAGI. Trimming took off 0 bases at V and 2 bases at J, with 13 bases between the two ends. CDR3 amino acids: CASSYSMGGGNTEAFF. The CDR3 DNA reads as TGTGCCAGCAGTTACTCGATGGGGGGTGGTAACACTGAAGCTTTCTTT.

The chain carries TRBV2 and TRBJ1-2; D may be TRBD1 (6 bases). Germline CDR1 reads SNHLY; CDR2 reads FYNNEI. Trimming removed 6 bases at V and 5 bases at J, with 10 bases between. This CDR3 is 12 amino acids long. The CDR3 spells CASSRDIYGYTF. CDR3 in DNA: TGTGCCAGCAGCCGGGACATTTATGGCTACACCTTC.

This clone was observed a few times. The CDR3 DNA reads TGTGCCAGCCGTCCGACAGGTAGCTCCTACGAGCAGTACTTC. It codes for CASRPTGSSYEQYF. The chain links TRBV19 to TRBJ2-7; maybe TRBD1 (6 bases). The CDR3 spans 14 residues. Germline V CDR1 and CDR2: LNHDA, SQIVND (reference sequence). With 9 bases removed from V and 0 bases from J, the gap between germline ends came to 15 bases.

This clone was seen a handful of times. The chain combines TRBV7-2 with TRBJ1-2; TRBD1 aligns across 8 bases. CDR1 and CDR2 (germline): SGHTA, FQGNSA. CDR3 size: 14 residues. V lost 5 bases to trimming and J lost 5 bases; unmatched junction nucleotides: 7. The CDR3 DNA follows: TGTGCCAGCAGCACCACAGGGGGGTCGTATGGCTACACCTTC. Residues: CASSTTGGSYGYTF.

This clone appeared once. This chain links TRBV2 with TRBJ1-3; a possible D gene is TRBD1 (6 bases). V was clipped by 7 bases and J by 7 bases, with 17 bases between them. The CDR3 contains 14 residues. Germline V gene sequence: CDR1 SNHLY, CDR2 FYNNEI. The CDR3 reads CASKVTRGWNTIYF. As DNA, the CDR3 is TGTGCCAGCAAGGTCACCAGGGGCTGGAACACCATATATTTT.

The J gene is TRBJ2-4, the V gene TRBV3-1 (or the pseudogene TRBV3-2); the D gene is possibly TRBD2 (7 bases). CDR1 LGHDT and CDR2 YNNKEL come from the germline V gene (reference sequence). CDR3 size: 15 residues. Trimming took off 0 bases at V and 7 bases at J, with 13 bases between the two ends. The CDR3 coding sequence is TGTGCCAGCAGCCAAGAAGGAGGGAGGGGGAACATTCAGTACTTC. Translated, it gives CASSQEGGRGNIQYF.

This sequence joins TRBV25-1 and TRBJ1-1, with a tentative D call TRBD1 (5 bases). The V end lost 8 bases, the J end lost 2 bases, and 15 bases lay between the germline ends. The CDR3 contains 14 residues. Germline CDR1 and CDR2: MGHDK and SYGVNS. CDR3 sequence (DNA): TGTGCCAGCCGCCCTTGGCAGGGCAACACTGAAGCTTTCTTT. Translation: CASRPWQGNTEAFF.

The V call is TRBV23-1, the J call TRBJ1-5; the match to TRBD1 covers 10 bases. TRBV23-1 is an ORF, with its function uncertain. This CDR3 has 16 amino acids. Losses at the gene ends were 3 bases for V and 6 bases for J; bases not matched to a gene: 8. CDR3 amino acids: CASSHLTGGAGQPQHF. The CDR3 coding sequence is TGCGCCAGCAGTCACCTGACAGGGGGCGCGGGTCAGCCCCAGCATTTT.

This clone was observed once. The rearrangement joins TRBV7-2 to TRBJ2-2, with D maybe TRBD2 (5 bases). Trimming took off 5 bases at V and 2 bases at J, with 12 bases between the two ends. Germline V lookup: CDR1 SGHTA, CDR2 FQGNSA. The CDR3 contains 15 residues. This chain's CDR3 is CASSPPGLNTGELFF. In nucleotides, the CDR3 is TGTGCCAGCAGCCCTCCCGGACTTAACACCGGGGAGCTGTTTTTT.

The V call is TRBV6-1, the J call TRBJ1-5; maybe TRBD1 (5 bases). Germline CDR1 and CDR2: MNHNS and SASEGT. The CDR3 is 18 residues long. V was trimmed by 4 bases and J by 0 bases, leaving 19 bases between them. CDR3 DNA sequence: TGTGCCAGCAGTGCCATAACTCGGCAGGGCAATAGCAATCAGCCCCAGCATTTT. Translated: CASSAITRQGNSNQPQHF.

The rearrangement joins TRBV3-1 (or the pseudogene TRBV3-2) to TRBJ1-3; D is undetermined. Between the trimmed V and J ends, which lost 3 bases and 0 bases, there was a span of 6 bases. Germline V lookup: CDR1 LGHDT, CDR2 YNNKEL (reference sequence). The CDR3 is made up of 14 amino acids. The CDR3 DNA follows: TGTGCCAGCAGCCACTTCTTCTCTGGAAACACCATATATTTT. The encoded protein is CASSHFFSGNTIYF.

This chain links TRBV6-5 with TRBJ1-1, with a weak D call TRBD1 (5 bases). There are 13 residues in the CDR3. Germline lookup yields CDR1 MNHEY and CDR2 SVGAGI. V shed 4 bases and J shed 4 bases, with 10 bases lying between them. The DNA for the CDR3 is TGTGCCAGCAGTTCGCTCCAGGGCACTGAAGCTTTCTTT. Its protein is CASSSLQGTEAFF.

This clone has more than one count but fewer than ten. The rearrangement uses TRBV7-9 and TRBJ2-1; TRBD2 is a possible D gene (5 bases). This CDR3 region has 15 residues. From germline, CDR1 is SEHNR and CDR2 FQNEAQ (reference sequence). V was cut by 1 base and J by 5 bases, with 12 bases left in between. The CDR3 DNA follows: TGTGCCAGCAGCTTAGTCGAGGGAACGGACAATGAGCAGTTCTTC. It yields the protein CASSLVEGTDNEQFF.

This clone was observed a handful of times. The chain carries TRBV4-1 and TRBJ2-3; 8 nucleotides line up with TRBD2. This CDR3 comprises 18 residues. V trimming: 0 bases; J trimming: 2 bases; junction bases outside the gene matches: 10. Per the germline V gene, CDR1 is MGHRA and CDR2 is YSYEKL. CDR3 nucleotide sequence: TGCGCCAGCAGCCAAGATTGGGGGGGAGCGGGGGACACAGATACGCAGTATTTT. This codes for CASSQDWGGAGDTDTQYF.

J is TRBJ1-6 and V is TRBV19; D gene ambiguous. V lost 3 bases, J lost 1 base, and 7 bases lay in between. From germline, CDR1 is LNHDA and CDR2 SQIVND (reference sequence). The CDR3 runs to 15 residues. The CDR3 coding sequence is TGTGCCAGTAGTATTACAGATTCCTATAATTCACCCCTCCACTTT. Protein sequence: CASSITDSYNSPLHF.

The V and J genes are TRBV30 and TRBJ2-5; 8 bases match TRBD2. Germline CDR1 reads GTSNPN; CDR2 reads SVGIG (reference sequence). The ends lost 3 bases at V and 5 bases at J; junction bases unmatched: 8. The CDR3 extends over 14 amino acids. This CDR3 reads CAWRAAGAGETQYF. The DNA of the CDR3 is TGTGCCTGGAGGGCAGCGGGAGCGGGGGAGACCCAGTACTTC.

V usage is TRBV19 and J usage is TRBJ1-2, with D possibly matching TRBD1 (5 bases). The V and J ends lost 9 bases and 6 bases respectively, with 14 bases between them. The germline gives CDR1 LNHDA, CDR2 SQIVND (reference sequence). The CDR3 loop spans 12 amino acids. The CDR3 DNA is TGTGCCAGCTGGGACTATGTGGATGGCTACACCTTC. Its translation is CASWDYVDGYTF.

This clone occurred once. CDR3: CASSSGLMRGELFF. The CDR3 nucleotides read TGTGCCAGCAGCTCCGGACTAATGCGCGGGGAGCTGTTTTTT. The chain is built from TRBV11-3 and TRBJ2-2, with D possibly TRBD2 on 6 matching bases. There are 14 residues in the CDR3. Germline CDR1 and CDR2: SGHNT and YENEEA. The V end was cut by 4 bases, the J end by 7 bases, with 13 bases between.

The sample holds one count of this clone. The V and J genes are TRBV7-9 and TRBJ1-1, with unresolved D. With 5 bases removed from V and 1 base from J, the gap between germline ends came to 8 bases. Germline V gene data show CDR1 as SEHNR and CDR2 as FQNEAQ (reference sequence). The CDR3 is 13 residues long. Written as DNA, the CDR3 is TGTGCCAGCAGCAGACTTCAGAACACTGAAGCTTTCTTT. Translating it yields CASSRLQNTEAFF.

The gene calls are TRBV6-1 and TRBJ2-7; D is perhaps TRBD2 (5 bases). Germline V lookup: CDR1 MNHNS, CDR2 SASEGT. CDR3 length: 16 residues. V lost 4 bases, J lost 0 bases, and 16 bases lay in between. This chain's CDR3 is CASSGEGKPISYEQYF. DNA for the CDR3: TGTGCCAGCAGTGGCGAGGGTAAACCCATCTCCTACGAGCAGTACTTC.

This chain connects TRBV5-1 to TRBJ1-2, with D perhaps TRBD1 (6 bases). CDR1 is SGHRS, CDR2 YFSETQ, per germline. The CDR3 has 17 residues. Trimming shortened V by 1 base and J by 0 bases, and 16 bases separated the two germline ends. This CDR3 is CASSLRIFTGTNYGYTF. Here the CDR3 DNA reads TGCGCCAGCAGCTTGCGGATATTTACAGGGACTAACTATGGCTACACCTTC. Full variable domain (outside the CDR3, taken from reference TRBV5-1 and TRBJ1-2): KAGVTQTPRYLIKTRGQQVTLSCSPISGHRSVSWYQQTPGQGLQFLFEYFSETQRNKGNFPGRFSGRQFSNSRSEMNVSTLELGDSALYLCASSLRIFTGTNYGYTFGSGTRLTVV.

The chain links TRBV20-1 to TRBJ2-1; no clear D. From germline, CDR1 is DFQATT and CDR2 SNEGSKA (reference sequence). The CDR3 runs 11 residues. V was pared by 5 bases and J by 3 bases, with 5 bases between. CDR3 coding DNA: TGCAGTGCTTACTACTACAATGAGCAGTTCTTC. As protein: CSAYYYNEQFF.

This chain connects TRBV11-3 to TRBJ2-1; D is ambiguous. V gave up 0 bases and J gave up 0 bases, with 6 bases separating them. This CDR3 is built from 15 residues. Germline V CDR1 and CDR2: SGHNT, YENEEA. The CDR3 here is CASSLDFLSYNEQFF. The CDR3 DNA reads as TGTGCCAGCAGCTTAGACTTTCTCTCCTACAATGAGCAGTTCTTC.

The rearrangement joins TRBV11-2 to TRBJ1-3, with 12 bases identical to TRBD1. The V gene's germline CDR1 is SGHAT and CDR2 FQNNGV. V gave up 5 bases and J gave up 3 bases; unmatched junction bases: 5. The CDR3 sequence is 16 residues long. This chain's CDR3 is CASSRGQGAVGNTIYF. The DNA for the CDR3 is TGTGCCAGCAGCCGGGGACAGGGGGCGGTTGGAAACACCATATATTTT.

The J gene is TRBJ2-5, the V gene TRBV6-5; D is possibly TRBD2 (6 bases). V lost 0 bases to trimming and J lost 1 base, with 9 bases between them. CDR1 and CDR2 (germline): MNHEY, SVGAGI. CDR3 length: 15 residues. The DNA of the CDR3 is TGTGCCAGCAGTTACTCAACGGGGGTCCAAGAGACCCAGTACTTC. Protein sequence: CASSYSTGVQETQYF.

This chain connects TRBV28 to TRBJ1-4, with 10 bases matching TRBD1. V was pared by 5 bases and J by 8 bases, with 8 bases of the junction left unmatched. CDR1 is MDHEN and CDR2 is SYDVKM in the germline V gene. The CDR3 is 15 residues long. The CDR3 sequence is CASSQRTGGWEKLFF. Here the CDR3 DNA reads TGTGCCAGCAGTCAACGGACAGGGGGATGGGAAAAACTGTTTTTT.

This clone appeared once. This chain connects TRBV7-2 to TRBJ2-3; 8 bases fit TRBD2. The germline gives CDR1 SGHTA, CDR2 FQGNSA. The CDR3 consists of 15 residues. V shed 5 bases and J 2 bases; nucleotides not matched to a gene: 6. The CDR3 protein is CASSISGGPTDTQYF. The CDR3 DNA follows: TGTGCCAGCAGCATCAGCGGGGGCCCCACAGATACGCAGTATTTT.

The DNA of the CDR3 is TGCGCCAGCAGCTTGGAAGGGAGCCGATCGGGCTACACCTTC. Encoded protein: CASSLEGSRSGYTF. This rearrangement joins TRBV5-1 to TRBJ1-2; D gene ambiguous. V was shortened by 0 bases and J by 8 bases, with 14 bases between the two germline ends. The CDR3 runs to 14 residues. Germline CDR1 reads SGHRS; CDR2 reads YFSETQ. Using reference TRBV5-1 and TRBJ1-2 for the parts outside the CDR3, the full variable domain is KAGVTQTPRYLIKTRGQQVTLSCSPISGHRSVSWYQQTPGQGLQFLFEYFSETQRNKGNFPGRFSGRQFSNSRSEMNVSTLELGDSALYLCASSLEGSRSGYTFGSGTRLTVV.

The J gene is TRBJ2-2, the V gene TRBV4-1; 10 positions match TRBD2. There are 19 residues in the CDR3. The germline gives CDR1 MGHRA, CDR2 YSYEKL. V shed 4 bases and J 7 bases; nucleotides not matched to a gene: 18. The CDR3 here is CASSLPSTQRGGHGGELFF. CDR3 in DNA: TGCGCCAGCAGCCTGCCTAGTACTCAGCGGGGGGGCCATGGCGGGGAGCTGTTTTTT.

J is TRBJ2-1 and V is TRBV18; a possible D gene is TRBD2 (6 bases). CDR1 KGHSH and CDR2 LQKENI come from the germline V gene. Trimming shortened V by 4 bases and J by 0 bases, and 13 bases separated the two germline ends. The CDR3 is 16 amino acids. The CDR3 is CASSLLEGRSYNEQFF. The DNA of the CDR3 is TGTGCCAGCTCACTCTTGGAGGGCCGCTCCTACAATGAGCAGTTCTTC.